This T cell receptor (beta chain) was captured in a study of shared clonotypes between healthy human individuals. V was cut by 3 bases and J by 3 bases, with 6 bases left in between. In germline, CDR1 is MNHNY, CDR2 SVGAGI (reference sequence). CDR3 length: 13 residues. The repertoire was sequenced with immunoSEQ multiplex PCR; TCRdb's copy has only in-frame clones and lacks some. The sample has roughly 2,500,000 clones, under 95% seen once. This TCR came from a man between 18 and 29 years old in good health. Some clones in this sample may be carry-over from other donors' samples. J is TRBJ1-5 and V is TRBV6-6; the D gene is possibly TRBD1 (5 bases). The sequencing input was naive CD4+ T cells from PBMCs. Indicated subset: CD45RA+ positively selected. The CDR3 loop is CASSYGHNQPQHF. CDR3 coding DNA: TGTGCCAGCAGTTATGGACACAATCAGCCCCAGCATTTT.